This entry lists 17 T cell receptor beta chains sequenced from one sample in a study of beta chain features in type 1 diabetes. The authors reverse transcribed all of the isolated RNA, so sequencing captured expressed TCRB transcripts. Generated by immunoSEQ multiplex PCR, the TCRdb table keeps only in-frame clones and is missing some. The sample carries about 290,000 clones, 7% to 9% recorded once. Sequenced: central memory CD4+ T cells from blood. The receptor source for this set is a woman under 30 in good health.

The sample holds many counts of this clone. The chain uses TRBV18 and TRBJ1-1; D call uncertain. Germline CDR1 KGHSH, CDR2 LQKENI. CDR3 length equals 15 residues. Trimming took off 3 bases at V and 0 bases at J, with 11 bases between the two ends. CDR3 nucleotide sequence: TGTGCCAGCTCACCGTCCTTTGGTATGAACACTGAAGCTTTCTTT. This encodes CASSPSFGMNTEAFF.

This clone has only a few counts. This sequence joins TRBV28 and TRBJ1-6, with D hard to call. V shed 1 base and J shed 14 bases, with 9 bases lying between them. From germline, CDR1 is MDHEN and CDR2 SYDVKM. The CDR3 totals 12 residues. CDR3 amino acids: CASSLYPATLHF. The CDR3 region has the DNA TGTGCCAGCAGTTTATATCCTGCGACCCTCCACTTT.

V gene TRBV7-9 combines with J gene TRBJ1-2, with D uncertain. This CDR3 contains 15 residues. V was trimmed by 2 bases and J by 5 bases, leaving 15 bases between them. Germline V CDR1 and CDR2: SEHNR, FQNEAQ (reference sequence). DNA for the CDR3: TGTGCCAGCAGCTTAAAACAACCGGGATTATATGGCTACACCTTC. It translates to CASSLKQPGLYGYTF.

This clone showed up many times. The J gene is TRBJ1-6, the V gene TRBV10-2; possibly TRBD1 for D (6 bases). The germline V gene encodes CDR1 WSHSY and CDR2 SAAADI. The CDR3 extends over 15 amino acids. The germline V and J ends were trimmed by 7 bases and 8 bases, with 18 bases remaining between them. The CDR3 region has the DNA TGCGCCAGCACCGATCAGGGGCTGGGGCATTCACCCCTCCACTTT. This translates into CASTDQGLGHSPLHF.

The chain joins TRBV28 to TRBJ2-1; 9 bases are shared with TRBD1. Looked up from germline, CDR1 is MDHEN and CDR2 is SYDVKM. CDR3 length equals 15 residues. V lost 0 bases and J lost 8; bases outside the gene matches: 5. In DNA form, the CDR3 reads TGTGCCAGCAGTTTATGGGGGACAGGGACCGATGAGCAGTTCTTC. It encodes CASSLWGTGTDEQFF.

This clone was seen only a few times. This CDR3 is CASSNPSTDTQYF. As DNA, the CDR3 is TGCGCCAGCAGTAACCCTAGCACAGATACGCAGTATTTT. This chain uses TRBV5-1 with TRBJ2-3, with D uncertain. The CDR3 has 13 amino acids. V shed 5 bases and J shed 0 bases, with 7 bases lying between them. CDR1 is SGHRS and CDR2 is YFSETQ in the germline V gene.

This clone was seen many times. The chain has TRBV19 and TRBJ2-2; D is unclear. The CDR3 is made up of 16 amino acids. Germline loops: CDR1 LNHDA, CDR2 SQIVND (reference sequence). The V end lost 3 bases, the J end lost 5 bases, and 16 bases lay between the germline ends. The CDR3 loop is CASSIASGRGTGELFF. The CDR3 DNA sequence: TGTGCCAGTAGTATTGCCAGTGGGCGTGGTACCGGGGAGCTGTTTTTT.

This clone was counted at least ten times. The CDR3 nucleotides are TGTGCCAGCAGCTTAGAGACAGGAGAGCAGTTCTTC. Protein product: CASSLETGEQFF. J is TRBJ2-1 and V is TRBV7-9; maybe TRBD1 (6 bases). The V gene lost 1 base and the J gene lost 10 bases, with 8 bases spanning the gap. Germline CDR1 is SEHNR and CDR2 is FQNEAQ (reference sequence). CDR3 length: 12 amino acids.

Only a few counts were recorded for this clone. The V call is TRBV10-3, the J call TRBJ1-2, with D tentatively TRBD1 (5 bases). Trimming took off 2 bases at V and 0 bases at J, with 13 bases between the two ends. The CDR3 contains 16 residues. Germline V gene data show CDR1 as ENHRY and CDR2 as SYGVKD. The CDR3 bases are TGTGCCATCAGTGAGCGGGGGGAGAGCTCTAACTATGGCTACACCTTC. It is translated as CAISERGESSNYGYTF.

This clone came up many times. The chain joins TRBV10-3 to TRBJ1-5, with a weak D call TRBD1 (6 bases). This CDR3 spans 15 amino acids. Deletions cut 9 bases from V and 2 bases from J, with 17 bases between. Germline loops: CDR1 ENHRY, CDR2 SYGVKD. The CDR3 sequence: CAIASGGDGNQPQHF. CDR3 sequence (DNA): TGTGCCATTGCTTCGGGGGGCGACGGCAATCAGCCCCAGCATTTT.

This chain joins TRBV29-1 and TRBJ2-3; D could derive from TRBD1 or TRBD2 (6 bases each). V lost 5 bases and J lost 5, with 17 bases in between. The CDR3 runs 14 residues. Germline assignment: CDR1 SQVTM and CDR2 ANQGSEA. CDR3 amino acids: CSVLPGAGGDTQYF. CDR3 sequence (DNA): TGCAGCGTTTTACCGGGGGCAGGTGGAGATACGCAGTATTTT.

The gene calls are TRBV5-1 and TRBJ1-1; D possibly corresponds to TRBD1 (6 bases). CDR1 is SGHRS, CDR2 YFSETQ, per germline. Trimming stripped 4 bases from V and 0 bases from J, with 7 bases between. CDR3 length: 13 amino acids. DNA of the CDR3: TGCGCCAGCAGCAGGGACATGAACACTGAAGCTTTCTTT. Protein sequence: CASSRDMNTEAFF.

Notes on this clone: The identical CDR3 is also encoded by other nucleotide sequences in the sample. V is TRBV5-1 and J is TRBJ2-5; 11 nucleotides align to TRBD1. Germline V gene sequence: CDR1 SGHRS, CDR2 YFSETQ. The CDR3 consists of 15 residues. J gave up 5 bases and V 4 bases, and 7 bases lay outside the gene matches. CDR3 amino acids: CASSLDRGLRETQYF. The CDR3, as DNA: TGCGCCAGCAGCCTGGACAGGGGGCTCAGGGAGACCCAGTACTTC.

This clone was recorded many times. The chain carries TRBV2 and TRBJ1-1; D remains ambiguous. Germline-derived CDR1 and CDR2 are SNHLY and FYNNEI. Trimming removed 8 bases at V and 1 base at J, with 14 bases between. This CDR3 has 14 amino acids. The CDR3 spells CASVRRARNTEAFF. The CDR3 region has the DNA TGTGCCAGCGTGAGGAGGGCGCGGAACACTGAAGCTTTCTTT. Full variable domain (remainder filled in from reference TRBV2 and TRBJ1-1): EPEVTQTPSHQVTQMGQEVILRCVPISNHLYFYWYRQILGQKVEFLVSFYNNEISEKSEIFDDQFSVERPDGSNFTLKIRSTKLEDSAMYFCASVRRARNTEAFFGQGTRLTVV.

This clone was observed a few times. The chain links TRBV2 to TRBJ2-7; D perhaps matches TRBD1 (5 bases). CDR1 is SNHLY, CDR2 FYNNEI, per germline. Trimming took 6 bases from V and 0 from J, leaving 15 bases between them. The CDR3 length is 15 residues. The DNA for the CDR3 is TGTGCCAGCAGCCCAGGGTCTCCGAGCTCCTACGAGCAGTACTTC. This codes for CASSPGSPSSYEQYF.

This clone turned up a few times. The chain links TRBV25-1 to TRBJ1-1; D remains ambiguous. Germline V gene lookup returns CDR1 MGHDK and CDR2 SYGVNS. Trimming removed 9 bases at V and 2 bases at J, with 19 bases between. The CDR3 is 15 residues long. The CDR3 DNA reads as TGTGCCAGTCGGGCGACCACAGCGCATAACACTGAAGCTTTCTTT. Translation gives CASRATTAHNTEAFF.

This clone appeared a few times. V and J are TRBV20-1 and TRBJ2-1; D not resolved. Germline V gene data show CDR1 as DFQATT and CDR2 as SNEGSKA (reference sequence). V was clipped by 3 bases and J by 10 bases, with 10 bases between them. The CDR3 covers 11 residues. This CDR3 reads CSASALGEQFF. Written as DNA, the CDR3 is TGCAGTGCTAGTGCTTTAGGGGAGCAGTTCTTC.